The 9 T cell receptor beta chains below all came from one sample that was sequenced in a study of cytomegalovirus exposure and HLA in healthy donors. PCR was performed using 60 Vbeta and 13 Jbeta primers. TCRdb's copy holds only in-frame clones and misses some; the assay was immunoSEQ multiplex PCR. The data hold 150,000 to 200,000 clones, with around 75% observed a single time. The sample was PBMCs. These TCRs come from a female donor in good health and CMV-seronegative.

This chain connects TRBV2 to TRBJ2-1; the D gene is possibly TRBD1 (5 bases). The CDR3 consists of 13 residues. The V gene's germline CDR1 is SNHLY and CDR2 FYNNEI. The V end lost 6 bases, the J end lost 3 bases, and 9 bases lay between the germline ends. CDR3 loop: CASRTVFYNEQFF. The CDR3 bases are TGTGCCAGCAGGACAGTTTTCTACAATGAGCAGTTCTTC.

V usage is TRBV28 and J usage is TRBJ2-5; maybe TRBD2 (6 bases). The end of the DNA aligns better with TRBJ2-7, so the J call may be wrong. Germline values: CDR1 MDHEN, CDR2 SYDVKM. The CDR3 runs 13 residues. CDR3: CASSWREPYEQYF. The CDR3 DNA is TGTGCCAGCAGTTGGAGGGAACCCTACGAGCAGTACTTC.

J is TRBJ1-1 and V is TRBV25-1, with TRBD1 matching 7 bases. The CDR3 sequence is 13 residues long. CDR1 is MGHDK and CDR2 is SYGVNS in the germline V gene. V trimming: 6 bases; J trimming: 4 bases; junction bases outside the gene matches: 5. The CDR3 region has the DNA TGTGCCAGCAGCCAGACAGGGAGCACTGAAGCTTTCTTT. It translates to CASSQTGSTEAFF.

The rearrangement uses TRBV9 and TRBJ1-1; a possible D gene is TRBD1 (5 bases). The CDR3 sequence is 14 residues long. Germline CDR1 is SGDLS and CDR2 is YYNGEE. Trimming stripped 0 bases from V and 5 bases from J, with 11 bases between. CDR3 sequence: CASSVDSKGTEAFF. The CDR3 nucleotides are TGTGCCAGCAGCGTAGACAGCAAGGGGACTGAAGCTTTCTTT.

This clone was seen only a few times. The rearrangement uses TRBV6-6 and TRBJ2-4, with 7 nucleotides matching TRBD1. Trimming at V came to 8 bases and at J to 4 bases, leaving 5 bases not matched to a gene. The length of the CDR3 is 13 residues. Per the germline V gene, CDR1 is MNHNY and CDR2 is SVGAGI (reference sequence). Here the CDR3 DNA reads TGTGCCAGCTGGGGCAGGGGGAAAAACATTCAGTACTTC. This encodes CASWGRGKNIQYF.

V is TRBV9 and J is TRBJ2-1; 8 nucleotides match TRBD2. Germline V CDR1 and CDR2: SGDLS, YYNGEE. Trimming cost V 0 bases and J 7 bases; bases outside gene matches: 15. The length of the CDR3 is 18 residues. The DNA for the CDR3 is TGTGCCAGCAGCGTAGGGGTTAGCGGGGATTCATGGGGGAATGAGCAGTTCTTC. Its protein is CASSVGVSGDSWGNEQFF.

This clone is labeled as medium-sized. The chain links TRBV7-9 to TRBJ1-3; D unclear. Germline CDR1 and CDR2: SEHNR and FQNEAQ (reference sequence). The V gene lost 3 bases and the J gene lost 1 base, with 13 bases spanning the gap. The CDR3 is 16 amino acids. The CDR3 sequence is CASSFFSGRSGNTIYF. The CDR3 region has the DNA TGTGCCAGCAGCTTTTTCTCGGGGAGATCTGGAAACACCATATATTTT.

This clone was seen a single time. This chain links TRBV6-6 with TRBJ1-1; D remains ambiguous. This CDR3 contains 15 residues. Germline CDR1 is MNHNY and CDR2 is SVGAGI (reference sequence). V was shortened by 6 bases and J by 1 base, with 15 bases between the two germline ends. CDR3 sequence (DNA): TGTGCCAGCAGCCCACCCCGAGGGAAGAACACTGAAGCTTTCTTT. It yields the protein CASSPPRGKNTEAFF.

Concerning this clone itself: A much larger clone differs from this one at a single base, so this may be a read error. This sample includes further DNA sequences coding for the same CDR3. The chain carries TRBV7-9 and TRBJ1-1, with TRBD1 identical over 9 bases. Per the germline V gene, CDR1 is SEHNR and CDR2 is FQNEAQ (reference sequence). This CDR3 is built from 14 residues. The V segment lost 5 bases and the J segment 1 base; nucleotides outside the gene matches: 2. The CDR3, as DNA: TGTGCCAGCAGCCCGGGACAGGGGAACACTGAAGCTTTCTTT. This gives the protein CASSPGQGNTEAFF.